Listed below are T cell receptor beta chains from one sample, sequenced in a study of blood T cell repertoires in COVID-19. Sequencing used immunoSEQ multiplex PCR; TCRdb keeps in-frame clones, though not all of them. The repertoire holds about 87,000 clones, with approximately 83% as singletons. Sequenced sample: peripheral blood. These receptors came from a woman aged 70-85 years with acute or convalescent COVID-19. The CDR3 runs from the conserved cysteine through the conserved F or W. A D gene is named only where the DNA matches it firmly. Only some rows state a clone size, as once, few, many or a class for expanded clones.

size	V	D	J	DNA	CDR3
-	TRBV25-1	-	TRBJ2-3	TGTGCCAGCAGTGACTCTGGGGGGGCGGCAGATACGCAGTATTTT	CASSDSGGAADTQYF
once	TRBV5-5	-	TRBJ2-7	TGTGCCAGCAGCTTGGTAAGGGGGTACGAGCAGTACTTC	CASSLVRGYEQYF
once	TRBV6-6	TRBD1	TRBJ1-1	TGTGCCAGCAGTTACTCTGGACAGGGGAGCACTGAAGCTTTCTTT	CASSYSGQGSTEAFF
-	TRBV10-2	-	TRBJ2-1	TGCGCCAGCAGTGAGTTTATGAGGGAAAGTGAGCAGTTCTTC	CASSEFMRESEQFF
once	TRBV6-5	-	TRBJ1-2	TGTGCCAGCAGTCGGGACACTGAGAGCTATGGCTACACCTTC	CASSRDTESYGYTF
-	TRBV28	-	TRBJ1-2	TGTGCCAGCAACCCAGACAGAGCTAACTATGGCTACACCTTC	CASNPDRANYGYTF
-	TRBV7-9	-	TRBJ1-5	TGTGCCAGCAGCTCGGACACAAATCAGCCCCAGCATTTT	CASSSDTNQPQHF
once	TRBV6-6	-	TRBJ2-3	TGTGCCAGCACCCCTAAGGGGGGGGACACAGATACGCAGTATTTT	CASTPKGGDTDTQYF
few	TRBV2	TRBD1	TRBJ2-2	TGTGCCAGCAGTGAGCCCCGGGACAGGGGAGCTACGAACACCGGGGAGCTGTTTTTT	CASSEPRDRGATNTGELFF
-	TRBV11-2	-	TRBJ2-3	TGTGCCAGCAGCTTAGGGCCACCAGATACGCAGTATTTT	CASSLGPPDTQYF
-	TRBV11-2	-	TRBJ1-1	TGTGCCAGCAGCTTATGGCCGAACACTGAAGCTTTCTTT	CASSLWPNTEAFF
-	TRBV28	-	TRBJ1-5	TGTGCCAGCACCGACAGTACAGATCAGCCCCAGCATTTT	CASTDSTDQPQHF
once	TRBV5-5	-	TRBJ2-7	TGTGCCAGCAGCTTATTCCTGACAGCAACGACCTACGAGCAGTACTTC	CASSLFLTATTYEQYF
-	TRBV5-1	-	TRBJ1-6	TGCGCCAGCAGCTTGGTCCAGGGCGATGGGACCCTCCACTTT	CASSLVQGDGTLHF
-	TRBV2	TRBD1	TRBJ2-7	TGTGCCAGCAGTGGGGACAGGAGGAGCTCCTACGAGCAGTACTTC	CASSGDRRSSYEQYF
-	TRBV2	TRBD1	TRBJ1-1	TGTGCCAGCAGACAGGGGAGCACTGAAGCTTTCTTT	CASRQGSTEAFF
once	TRBV2	-	TRBJ2-2	TGTGCCAGCAGTGAAATACACGCGAACACCGGGGAGCTGTTTTTT	CASSEIHANTGELFF
-	TRBV6-5	-	TRBJ2-5	TGTGCCGCGTCGACGGGGGAGACCCAGTACTTC	CAASTGETQYF